The clone carrying this T cell receptor (beta chain) turned up a few times. CDR3 length equals 12 residues. The V end was cut by 1 base, the J end by 5 bases, with 5 bases between. CDR1 and CDR2 from the germline V gene are SGHTA and FQGNSA. These data belong to a study of tumour-infiltrating T cells in Burkitt lymphoma. Assay: immunoSEQ multiplex PCR; the TCRdb copy retains only in-frame clones and omits some. Of 43,000 or so clones in the sample, about a third are singletons; the top ten hold 2.9%. Material for sequencing was tumor tissue. The chain recombines TRBV7-2 with TRBJ2-5; D not resolved. This receptor was identified in a human donor with Burkitt lymphoma. The CDR3 spells CASSLVQETQYF. CDR3 sequence (DNA): TGTGCCAGCAGCTTAGTACAGGAGACCCAGTACTTC.